This TCR beta chain was documented in a study of cytomegalovirus exposure and HLA in healthy donors. This CDR3 comprises 16 residues. Per germline, CDR1 MGHRA and CDR2 YSYEKL. V shed 1 base, J shed 6 bases, and the junction held 10 bases outside the gene matches. Both 60 Vbeta primers and 13 Jbeta primers went into the PCR. Repertoires were generated with immunoSEQ multiplex PCR, while TCRdb's copy carries only in-frame clones and drops some. Here the sample spans roughly 180,000 clones, roughly 80% being singletons. The V call is TRBV4-1, the J call TRBJ2-5; 8 nucleotides align to TRBD2. This sequence was found in a woman aged 40-49 years in good health and CMV-seropositive. The sequencing input was PBMCs. CDR3 protein: CASSQGGRGGQKTQYF. The CDR3 bases are TGCGCCAGCAGCCAAGGGGGCCGGGGGGGGCAAAAGACCCAGTACTTC.